This is a list of T cell receptor beta chains from one sample in a study of blood T cell repertoires in COVID-19. Clones were read by immunoSEQ multiplex PCR, and TCRdb kept only the in-frame ones, dropping some. The table shows about 500,000 clones, with approximately 89% occurring only once. Sequencing input: peripheral blood. The receptors here all came from a man aged 18 to 30 with COVID-19, enrolled during active disease. Each CDR3 is given with its conserved first and last residue. A D gene is named only where the DNA matches it firmly. Clone size appears in some rows only: once, few, many, or a class for an expanded clone.

J gene: TRBJ2-3
D gene: .
clone size: .
V gene: TRBV7-9
CDR3 DNA: TGTGCCAGCAGCTCCGTGGGAGGTGAAGATACGCAGTATTTT
CDR3 protein: CASSSVGGEDTQYF

J gene: TRBJ1-6
D gene: .
clone size: .
V gene: TRBV24-1
CDR3 DNA: TGTGCCACCAGTGATTTGCCAGGGTTCAATTCACCCCTCCACTTT
CDR3 protein: CATSDLPGFNSPLHF

J gene: TRBJ1-2
D gene: .
clone size: .
V gene: TRBV19
CDR3 DNA: TGTGCCAGTAGTATGGGGGCCCCTGGGTCCCACGGCTACACCTTC
CDR3 protein: CASSMGAPGSHGYTF

J gene: TRBJ1-3
D gene: .
clone size: .
V gene: TRBV18
CDR3 DNA: TGTGCCAGCTCACCCCAGGATGCTGGAAACACCATATATTTT
CDR3 protein: CASSPQDAGNTIYF

J gene: TRBJ1-1
D gene: .
clone size: .
V gene: TRBV5-1
CDR3 DNA: TGCGCCAGCAGCTGGGCCCTCCGGACTGAAGCTTTCTTT
CDR3 protein: CASSWALRTEAFF

J gene: TRBJ2-7
D gene: .
clone size: few
V gene: TRBV12-5
CDR3 DNA: TGTGCTAGTGGTCCGCCCAGGTTCCACGAGCAGTACTTC
CDR3 protein: CASGPPRFHEQYF

J gene: TRBJ2-3
D gene: TRBD2
clone size: .
V gene: TRBV3-1/TRBV3-2
CDR3 DNA: TGTGCCAGCAGCAAGCGGGACTCCACAGATACGCAGTATTTT
CDR3 protein: CASSKRDSTDTQYF

J gene: TRBJ2-5
D gene: .
clone size: .
V gene: TRBV3-1/TRBV3-2
CDR3 DNA: TGTGCCAGCAGCCAAGATCGACCGTTATCTATACAGGGAGAGACCCAGTACTTC
CDR3 protein: CASSQDRPLSIQGETQYF

J gene: TRBJ2-5
D gene: TRBD1
clone size: .
V gene: TRBV4-1
CDR3 DNA: TGCGCCAGCAGCCAACGGAGACAGGGGAGGTTAGAGACCCAGTACTTC
CDR3 protein: CASSQRRQGRLETQYF

J gene: TRBJ1-5
D gene: .
clone size: once
V gene: TRBV30
CDR3 DNA: TGTGCCTGGAGTCCGGGGGTCGGGCAGCCCCAGCATTTT
CDR3 protein: CAWSPGVGQPQHF

J gene: TRBJ2-6
D gene: TRBD1
clone size: .
V gene: TRBV7-9
CDR3 DNA: TGTGCCAGCAGCTTAAGACAGGGCTCTGGGGCCAACGTCCTGACTTTC
CDR3 protein: CASSLRQGSGANVLTF

J gene: TRBJ1-4
D gene: TRBD1
clone size: .
V gene: TRBV15
CDR3 DNA: TGTGCCACCAGCAGGCGACAGGGGCAAGGTGAAAAACTGTTTTTT
CDR3 protein: CATSRRQGQGEKLFF

J gene: TRBJ2-7
D gene: TRBD1
clone size: .
V gene: TRBV7-9
CDR3 DNA: TGTGCCAGCAGCTTAGGGGGACAGGACTACGAGCAGTACTTC
CDR3 protein: CASSLGGQDYEQYF

J gene: TRBJ2-3
D gene: .
clone size: few
V gene: TRBV24-1
CDR3 DNA: TGTGCCACCAGTGTCGGGGGCACAGATACGCAGTATTTT
CDR3 protein: CATSVGGTDTQYF

J gene: TRBJ2-3
D gene: .
clone size: .
V gene: TRBV30
CDR3 DNA: TGTGCCTGGAGTGTACTAAGAGATACGCAGTATTTT
CDR3 protein: CAWSVLRDTQYF

J gene: TRBJ2-5
D gene: .
clone size: .
V gene: TRBV7-9
CDR3 DNA: TGTGCCAGCAGCTTTTATCGTAAAGAGACCCAGTACTTC
CDR3 protein: CASSFYRKETQYF

J gene: TRBJ2-1
D gene: TRBD2
clone size: .
V gene: TRBV4-1
CDR3 DNA: TGCGCCAGCAGCCAAGCGGCTAGCGGAATACTTTACAATGAGCAGTTCTTC
CDR3 protein: CASSQAASGILYNEQFF

J gene: TRBJ2-3
D gene: TRBD2
clone size: .
V gene: TRBV6-5
CDR3 DNA: TGTGCCAGCAGTTCGGGACTAGGGGGTAGAGATACGCAGTATTTT
CDR3 protein: CASSSGLGGRDTQYF

J gene: TRBJ2-7
D gene: TRBD1
clone size: .
V gene: TRBV6-5
CDR3 DNA: TGTGCCAGCGGCAAAGACAGGGGCTACGAGCAGTACTTC
CDR3 protein: CASGKDRGYEQYF

J gene: TRBJ1-3
D gene: .
clone size: few
V gene: TRBV7-9
CDR3 DNA: TGTGCCAGCAGCTTAGTGGGAGTGGACACCATATATTTT
CDR3 protein: CASSLVGVDTIYF

J gene: TRBJ2-2
D gene: .
clone size: once
V gene: TRBV4-2
CDR3 DNA: TGTGCCAGCAGCCAAGTGCGGGACACCGGGGAGCTGTTTTTT
CDR3 protein: CASSQVRDTGELFF

J gene: TRBJ1-4
D gene: TRBD1
clone size: .
V gene: TRBV4-1
CDR3 DNA: TGCGCCAGCAGCCAAGCGGGGACAGGCGATGAAAAACTGTTTTTT
CDR3 protein: CASSQAGTGDEKLFF